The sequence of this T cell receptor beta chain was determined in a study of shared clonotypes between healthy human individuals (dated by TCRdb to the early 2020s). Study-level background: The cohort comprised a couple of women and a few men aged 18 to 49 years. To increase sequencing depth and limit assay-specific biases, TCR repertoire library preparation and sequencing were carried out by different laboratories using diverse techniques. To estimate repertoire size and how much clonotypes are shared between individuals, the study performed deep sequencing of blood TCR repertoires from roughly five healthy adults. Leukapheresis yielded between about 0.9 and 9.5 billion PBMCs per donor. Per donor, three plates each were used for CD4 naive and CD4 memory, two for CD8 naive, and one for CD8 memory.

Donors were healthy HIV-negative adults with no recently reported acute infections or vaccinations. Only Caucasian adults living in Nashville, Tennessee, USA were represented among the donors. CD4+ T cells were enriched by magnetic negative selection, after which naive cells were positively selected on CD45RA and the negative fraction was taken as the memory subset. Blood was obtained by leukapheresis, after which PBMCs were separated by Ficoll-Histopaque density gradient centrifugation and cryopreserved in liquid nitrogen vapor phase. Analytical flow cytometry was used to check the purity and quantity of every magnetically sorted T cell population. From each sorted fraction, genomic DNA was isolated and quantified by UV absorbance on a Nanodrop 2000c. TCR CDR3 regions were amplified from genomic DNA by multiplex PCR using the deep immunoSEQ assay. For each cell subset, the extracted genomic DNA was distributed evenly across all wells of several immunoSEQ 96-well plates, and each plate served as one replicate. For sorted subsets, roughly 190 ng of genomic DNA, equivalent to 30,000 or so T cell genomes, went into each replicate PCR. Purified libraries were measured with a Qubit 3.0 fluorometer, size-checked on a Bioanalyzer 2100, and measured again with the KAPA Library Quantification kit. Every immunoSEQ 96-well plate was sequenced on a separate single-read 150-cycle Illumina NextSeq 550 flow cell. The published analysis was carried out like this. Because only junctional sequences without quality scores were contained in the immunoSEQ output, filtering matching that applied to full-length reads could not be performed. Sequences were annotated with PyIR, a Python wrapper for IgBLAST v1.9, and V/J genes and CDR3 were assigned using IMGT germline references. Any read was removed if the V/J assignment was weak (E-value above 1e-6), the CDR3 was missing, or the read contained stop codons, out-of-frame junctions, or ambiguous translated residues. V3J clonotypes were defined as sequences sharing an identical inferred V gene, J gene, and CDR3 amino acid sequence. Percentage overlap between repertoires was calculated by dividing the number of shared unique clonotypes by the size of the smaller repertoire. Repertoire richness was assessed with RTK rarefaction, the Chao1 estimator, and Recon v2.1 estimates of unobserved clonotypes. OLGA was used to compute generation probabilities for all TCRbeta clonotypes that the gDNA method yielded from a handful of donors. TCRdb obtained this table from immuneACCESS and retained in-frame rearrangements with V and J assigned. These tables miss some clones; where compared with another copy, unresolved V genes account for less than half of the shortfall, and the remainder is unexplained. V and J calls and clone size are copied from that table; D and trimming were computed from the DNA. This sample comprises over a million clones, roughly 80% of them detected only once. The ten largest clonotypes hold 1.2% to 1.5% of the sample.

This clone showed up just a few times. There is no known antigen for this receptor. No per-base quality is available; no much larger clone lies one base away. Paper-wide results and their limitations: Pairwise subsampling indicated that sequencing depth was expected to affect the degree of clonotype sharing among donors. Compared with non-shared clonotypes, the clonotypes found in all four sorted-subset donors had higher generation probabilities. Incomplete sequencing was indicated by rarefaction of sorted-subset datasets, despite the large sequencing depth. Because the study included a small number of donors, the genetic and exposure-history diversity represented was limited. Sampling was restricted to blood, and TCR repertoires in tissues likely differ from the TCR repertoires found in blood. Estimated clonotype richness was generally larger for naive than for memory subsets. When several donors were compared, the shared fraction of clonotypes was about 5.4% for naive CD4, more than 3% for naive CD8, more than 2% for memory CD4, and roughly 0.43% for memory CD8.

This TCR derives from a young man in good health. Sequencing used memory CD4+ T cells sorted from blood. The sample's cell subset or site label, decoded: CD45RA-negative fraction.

The CDR3 sequence is CASSPELANVLTF. The bases are TGTGCCAGCAGCCCCGAGCTTGCCAACGTCCTGACTTTC. Here the chain combines TRBV7-2 and TRBJ2-6, with the D gene too uncertain to name. As encoded in the germline V gene, CDR1 is SGHTA while CDR2 is FQGNSA. The CDR3 has 13 amino acids, counting the end cysteine and phenylalanine. The retained sequence is limited to the CDR3, 39 bases, with the frame set at the first base. Trimming at the junction amounts to 5 bases on V and 7 bases on J, and the germline ends lie 9 bases apart. Where the CDR3 stops, the reference TRBV7-2 and TRBJ2-6 genes take over; the full variable domain is GAGVSQSPSNKVTEKGKDVELRCDPISGHTALYWYRQSLGQGLEFLIYFQGNSAPDKSGLPSDRFSAERTGGSVSTLTIQRTQQEDSAVYLCASSPELANVLTFGAGSRLTVL.